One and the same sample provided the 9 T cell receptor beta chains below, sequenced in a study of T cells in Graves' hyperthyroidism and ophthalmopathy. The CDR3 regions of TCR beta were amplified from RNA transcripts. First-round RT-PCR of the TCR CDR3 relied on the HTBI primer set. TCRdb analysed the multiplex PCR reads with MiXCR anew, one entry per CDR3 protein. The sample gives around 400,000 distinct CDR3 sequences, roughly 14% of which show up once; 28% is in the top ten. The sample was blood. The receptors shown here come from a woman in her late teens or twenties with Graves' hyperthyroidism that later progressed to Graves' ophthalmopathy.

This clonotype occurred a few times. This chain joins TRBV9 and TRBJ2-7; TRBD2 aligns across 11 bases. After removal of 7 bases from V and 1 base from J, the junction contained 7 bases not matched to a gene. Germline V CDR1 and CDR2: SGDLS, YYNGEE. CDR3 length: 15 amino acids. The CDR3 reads CASGPGTSGSYEQYF. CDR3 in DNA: TGTGCCAGCGGACCCGGGACTAGCGGATCCTACGAGCAGTACTTC. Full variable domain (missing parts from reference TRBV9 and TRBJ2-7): DSGVTQTPKHLITATGQRVTLRCSPRSGDLSVYWYQQSLDQGLQFLIQYYNGEERAKGNILERFSAQQFPDLHSELNLSSLELGDSALYFCASGPGTSGSYEQYFGPGTRLTVT.

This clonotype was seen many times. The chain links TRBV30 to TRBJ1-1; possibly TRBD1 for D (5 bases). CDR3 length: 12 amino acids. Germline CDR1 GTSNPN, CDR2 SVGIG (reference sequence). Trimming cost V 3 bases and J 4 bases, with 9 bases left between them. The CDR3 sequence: CAWRPGVTEAFF. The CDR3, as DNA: TGTGCCTGGAGGCCGGGGGTCACTGAAGCTTTCTTT. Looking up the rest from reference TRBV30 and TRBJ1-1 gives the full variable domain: SQTIHQWPATLVQPVGSPLSLECTVEGTSNPNLYWYRQAAGRGLQLLFYSVGIGQISSEVPQNLSASRPQDRQFILSSKKLLLSDSGFYLCAWRPGVTEAFFGQGTRLTVV.

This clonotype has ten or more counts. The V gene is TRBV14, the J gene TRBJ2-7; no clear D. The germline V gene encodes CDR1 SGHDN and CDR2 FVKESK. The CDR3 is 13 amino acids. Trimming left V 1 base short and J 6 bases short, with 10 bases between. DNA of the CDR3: TGTGCCAGCAGCCAAGCCCCCTCGGCCGAGCAGTACTTC. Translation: CASSQAPSAEQYF.

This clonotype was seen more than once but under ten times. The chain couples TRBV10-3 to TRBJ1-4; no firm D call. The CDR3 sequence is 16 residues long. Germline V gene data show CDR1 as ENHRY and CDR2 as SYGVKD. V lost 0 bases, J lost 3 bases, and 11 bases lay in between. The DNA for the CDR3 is TGTGCCATCAGTGAGTCGCGGCAGGTGCCTAATGAAAAACTGTTTTTT. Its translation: CAISESRQVPNEKLFF.

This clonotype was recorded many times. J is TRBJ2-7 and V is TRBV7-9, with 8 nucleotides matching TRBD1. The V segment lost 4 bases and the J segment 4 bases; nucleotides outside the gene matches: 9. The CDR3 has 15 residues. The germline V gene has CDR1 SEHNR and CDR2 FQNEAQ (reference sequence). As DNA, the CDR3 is TGTGCCAGCAGCTCCCGGGACAGGCCTGTATACGAGCAGTACTTC. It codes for CASSSRDRPVYEQYF. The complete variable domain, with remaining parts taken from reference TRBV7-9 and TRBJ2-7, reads DTGVSQNPRHKITKRGQNVTFRCDPISEHNRLYWYRQTLGQGPEFLTYFQNEAQLEKSRLLSDRFSAERPKGSFSTLEIQRTEQGDSAMYLCASSSRDRPVYEQYFGPGTRLTVT.

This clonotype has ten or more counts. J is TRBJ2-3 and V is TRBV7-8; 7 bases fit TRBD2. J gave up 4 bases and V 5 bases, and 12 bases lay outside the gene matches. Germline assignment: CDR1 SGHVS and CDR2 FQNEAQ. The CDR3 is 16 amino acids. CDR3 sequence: CASSPTSPLVPDTQYF. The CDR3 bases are TGTGCCAGCAGCCCGACTAGCCCTCTCGTCCCAGATACGCAGTATTTT.

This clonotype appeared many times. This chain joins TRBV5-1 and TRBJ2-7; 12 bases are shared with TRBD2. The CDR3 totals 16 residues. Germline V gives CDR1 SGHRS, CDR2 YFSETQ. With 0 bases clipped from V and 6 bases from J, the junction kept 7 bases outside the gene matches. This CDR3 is CASSLEGLAGGTEQYF. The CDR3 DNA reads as TGCGCCAGCAGCTTGGAAGGGCTAGCGGGAGGGACCGAGCAGTACTTC.

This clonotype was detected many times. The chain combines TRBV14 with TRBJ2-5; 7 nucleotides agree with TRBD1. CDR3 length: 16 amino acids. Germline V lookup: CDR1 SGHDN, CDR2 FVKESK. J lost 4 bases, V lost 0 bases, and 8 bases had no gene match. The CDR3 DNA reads TGTGCCAGCAGCCAAGACCGACACAGGGGACGAGAGACCCAGTACTTC. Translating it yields CASSQDRHRGRETQYF.

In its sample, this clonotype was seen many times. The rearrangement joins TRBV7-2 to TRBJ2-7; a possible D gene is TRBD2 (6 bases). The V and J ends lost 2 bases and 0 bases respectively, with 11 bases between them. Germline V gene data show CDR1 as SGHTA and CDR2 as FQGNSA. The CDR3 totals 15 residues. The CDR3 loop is CASSLSGSSSYEQYF. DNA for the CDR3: TGTGCCAGCAGCTTAAGCGGGTCAAGCTCCTACGAGCAGTACTTC. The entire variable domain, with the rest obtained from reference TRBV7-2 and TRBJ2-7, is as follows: GAGVSQSPSNKVTEKGKDVELRCDPISGHTALYWYRQSLGQGLEFLIYFQGNSAPDKSGLPSDRFSAERTGGSVSTLTIQRTQQEDSAVYLCASSLSGSSSYEQYFGPGTRLTVT.